The 21 T cell receptor beta chains reported below all come from one sample, sequenced in a study of cytomegalovirus exposure and HLA in healthy donors. Researchers ran the PCR with 60 Vbeta and 13 Jbeta primers. Here immunoSEQ multiplex PCR was the method, and the copy in TCRdb shows in-frame clones only, minus some. The sample totals some 76,000 clones. Sample: PBMCs. These receptors all stem from a female donor in good health and CMV-seropositive.

The V call is TRBV28, the J call TRBJ1-2, with D perhaps matching TRBD1 (6 bases). The ends were cut back, 1 base at V and 0 bases at J, with 15 bases in the middle. Germline V CDR1 and CDR2: MDHEN, SYDVKM. The CDR3 sequence is 17 residues long. Here the CDR3 DNA reads TGTGCCAGCAGTTTATTGGGGGACATAGGGACTAACTATGGCTACACCTTC. This codes for CASSLLGDIGTNYGYTF.

The V gene is TRBV6-5, the J gene TRBJ1-1, with TRBD1 identical over 7 bases. The CDR3 is made up of 13 amino acids. The V gene end was trimmed by 10 bases and the J gene end by 3 bases; junction bases not matched to a gene: 8. Germline CDR1 is MNHEY and CDR2 is SVGAGI. CDR3 sequence: CATETGPDTEAFF. The CDR3 DNA sequence: TGTGCCACCGAGACAGGGCCCGACACTGAAGCTTTCTTT.

V and J are TRBV9 and TRBJ2-3, with 12 bases identical to TRBD1. The CDR3 length is 15 residues. With 0 bases clipped from V and 10 bases from J, the junction kept 6 bases outside the gene matches. The germline gives CDR1 SGDLS, CDR2 YYNGEE. Here the CDR3 DNA reads TGTGCCAGCAGCGTAGTCGGGACAGGGGGCGCCGCGCAGTATTTT. Its protein is CASSVVGTGGAAQYF.

The chain couples TRBV30 to TRBJ2-7; TRBD1 agrees at 10 bases. Per the germline V gene, CDR1 is GTSNPN and CDR2 is SVGIG (reference sequence). J gave up 4 bases and V 4 bases, and 7 bases lay outside the gene matches. The CDR3 spans 14 residues. In DNA form, the CDR3 reads TGTGCCTGGAATCGAGGGACAGGGGCATACGAGCAGTACTTC. This translates into CAWNRGTGAYEQYF.

The chain employs TRBV30 and TRBJ1-1; tentative D call: TRBD1 (6 bases). There are 14 residues in the CDR3. V lost 1 base, J lost 8 bases, and 17 bases lay in between. Germline CDR1 reads GTSNPN; CDR2 reads SVGIG (reference sequence). The DNA of the CDR3 is TGTGCCTGGAGTGATTATTCAGGGGTGCCCGAAGCTTTCTTT. Its protein product is CAWSDYSGVPEAFF.

The rearrangement links TRBV30 to TRBJ1-3; D is unresolved. This CDR3 has 13 residues. CDR1 is GTSNPN and CDR2 is SVGIG in the germline V gene (reference sequence). Trimming pared 3 bases from V and 0 bases from J, leaving 6 bases between. The CDR3 is CAWRQSSGNTIYF. CDR3 in DNA: TGTGCCTGGAGACAAAGCTCTGGAAACACCATATATTTT.

The rearrangement links TRBV28 to TRBJ1-6, with 9 bases identical to TRBD1. CDR1 MDHEN and CDR2 SYDVKM come from the germline V gene. The CDR3 has 16 residues. Unmatched junction bases numbered 12, after V lost 4 bases and J lost 11 bases. CDR3 sequence reads: CASSWGNRGHIAPLHF. For the CDR3, the DNA is TGTGCCAGCAGTTGGGGGAACAGGGGGCACATAGCACCCCTCCACTTT.

The CDR3 here is CASRNDKIYGYTF. The CDR3, as DNA: TGTGCCAGCAGAAACGACAAGATCTATGGCTACACCTTC. The chain links TRBV2 to TRBJ1-2; D unclear. The CDR3 loop spans 13 amino acids. Germline V gene data show CDR1 as SNHLY and CDR2 as FYNNEI. Trimming took off 6 bases at V and 4 bases at J, with 12 bases between the two ends.

This chain links TRBV28 with TRBJ1-1; TRBD1 agrees at 7 bases. This CDR3 contains 16 residues. V dropped 7 bases and J dropped 4; count of bases not matched to a gene: 15. Germline CDR1 and CDR2: MDHEN and SYDVKM. The CDR3 DNA is TGTGCCAGCACTCCAGGGGGGCCCTACACCAGCACTGAAGCTTTCTTT. This encodes CASTPGGPYTSTEAFF. The whole variable domain, remainder taken from reference TRBV28 and TRBJ1-1, is DVKVTQSSRYLVKRTGEKVFLECVQDMDHENMFWYRQDPGLGLRLIYFSYDVKMKEKGDIPEGYSVSREKKERFSLILESASTNQTSMYLCASTPGGPYTSTEAFFGQGTRLTVV.

V is TRBV30 and J is TRBJ2-6, with D perhaps matching TRBD1 (6 bases). The CDR3 covers 15 residues. Germline-derived CDR1 and CDR2 are GTSNPN and SVGIG (reference sequence). Trimming pared 2 bases from V and 9 bases from J, leaving 17 bases between. The CDR3 spells CAWSLSGALINVLTF. CDR3 DNA sequence: TGTGCCTGGAGTCTCTCAGGGGCGCTCATCAACGTCCTGACTTTC.

The chain couples TRBV7-2 to TRBJ1-1; D not certain. This CDR3 region has 14 residues. Germline V gene data show CDR1 as SGHTA and CDR2 as FQGNSA. With 7 bases removed from V and 7 bases from J, the gap between germline ends came to 19 bases. As DNA, the CDR3 is TGTGCCAGCACCAAAGGAGCTTCTAATTTTGAAGCTTTCTTT. Translation: CASTKGASNFEAFF.

The rearrangement joins TRBV5-5 to TRBJ1-1; unclear D gene. The germline CDR1 and CDR2 sequences are SGHKS and YYEKEE (reference sequence). The CDR3 has 15 residues. With 4 bases removed from V and 0 bases from J, the gap between germline ends came to 13 bases. The CDR3 DNA follows: TGTGCCAGCAGCGTACAACCCTCCCTGAACACTGAAGCTTTCTTT. It specifies CASSVQPSLNTEAFF.

This chain joins TRBV2 and TRBJ1-2; weak D call: TRBD1 (5 bases). Germline loops: CDR1 SNHLY, CDR2 FYNNEI. This CDR3 has 13 residues. The V and J ends lost 6 bases and 3 bases respectively, with 11 bases between them. CDR3 protein: CASRTGGYYGYTF. The CDR3 region has the DNA TGTGCCAGCAGGACCGGGGGGTACTATGGCTACACCTTC.

The chain carries TRBV18 and TRBJ2-3, with no clear D. With 4 bases removed from V and 1 base from J, the gap between germline ends came to 9 bases. Germline CDR1 and CDR2: KGHSH and LQKENI. CDR3 length: 14 amino acids. The chain's CDR3 is CASSRVERTDTQYF. DNA for the CDR3: TGTGCCAGCTCACGTGTAGAGCGCACAGATACGCAGTATTTT.

The chain is built from TRBV11-2 and TRBJ2-1; 12 bases are shared with TRBD2. CDR3 length equals 16 residues. Germline CDR1 reads SGHAT; CDR2 reads FQNNGV. J gave up 0 bases and V 6 bases, and 3 bases lay outside the gene matches. The CDR3 coding sequence is TGTGCCAGCAGAACTAGCGGGGGGATCTCCTACAATGAGCAGTTCTTC. Its protein product is CASRTSGGISYNEQFF. Complete variable domain (other parts from reference TRBV11-2 and TRBJ2-1): EAGVAQSPRYKIIEKRQSVAFWCNPISGHATLYWYQQILGQGPKLLIQFQNNGVVDDSQLPKDRFSAERLKGVDSTLKIQPAKLEDSAVYLCASRTSGGISYNEQFFGPGTRLTVL.

The V gene is TRBV7-2, the J gene TRBJ1-5; D unclear. There are 15 residues in the CDR3. Germline V gene sequence: CDR1 SGHTA, CDR2 FQGNSA. Deletions cut 2 bases from V and 5 bases from J, with 13 bases between. The CDR3 protein is CASSLIEFTHQPQHF. CDR3 coding DNA: TGTGCCAGCAGCTTAATAGAGTTTACCCATCAGCCCCAGCATTTT.

The chain combines TRBV28 with TRBJ1-5; 8 nucleotides align to TRBD1. Losses at the gene ends were 6 bases for V and 2 bases for J; bases not matched to a gene: 6. Germline loops: CDR1 MDHEN, CDR2 SYDVKM. This CDR3 region has 15 residues. The CDR3 DNA follows: TGTGCCAGCAGACGCCGGGGACAGGGCAATCAGCCCCAGCATTTT. As protein: CASRRRGQGNQPQHF.

The CDR3 nucleotides read TGTGCCAGCAGTGAACTTGACACTGAAGCTTTCTTT. It codes for CASSELDTEAFF. The rearrangement joins TRBV2 to TRBJ1-1, with D unresolved. Germline V gene data show CDR1 as SNHLY and CDR2 as FYNNEI. The CDR3 length is 12 residues. The V end was cut by 2 bases, the J end by 3 bases, with 4 bases between.

This sequence joins TRBV5-1 and TRBJ2-3; 7 nucleotides line up with TRBD2. V shed 4 bases and J 1 base; nucleotides not matched to a gene: 3. CDR3 length: 14 residues. CDR1 SGHRS and CDR2 YFSETQ come from the germline V gene. In nucleotides, the CDR3 is TGCGCCAGCAGCCGGGACTACGGCACAGATACGCAGTATTTT. Its protein is CASSRDYGTDTQYF.

V is TRBV9 and J is TRBJ1-2; tentatively, D is TRBD1 (6 bases). Per the germline V gene, CDR1 is SGDLS and CDR2 is YYNGEE. This CDR3 is built from 15 residues. Trimming took off 0 bases at V and 8 bases at J, with 17 bases between the two ends. The CDR3 here is CASSVEQGRGTGYTF. The CDR3 nucleotides read TGTGCCAGCAGCGTAGAACAGGGAAGGGGTACAGGCTACACCTTC. Together with reference TRBV9 and TRBJ1-2, the CDR3 gives the full variable domain: DSGVTQTPKHLITATGQRVTLRCSPRSGDLSVYWYQQSLDQGLQFLIQYYNGEERAKGNILERFSAQQFPDLHSELNLSSLELGDSALYFCASSVEQGRGTGYTFGSGTRLTVV.

The J gene is TRBJ1-2, the V gene TRBV6-5; D might be TRBD1 (5 bases). The V end lost 0 bases, the J end lost 4 bases, and 15 bases lay between the germline ends. The CDR3 runs 16 residues. CDR1 is MNHEY, CDR2 SVGAGI, per germline. This CDR3 is CASSYSRQGLIYGYTF. The CDR3 nucleotides read TGTGCCAGCAGTTACTCGAGGCAGGGCTTGATCTATGGCTACACCTTC.